The sequence of this TCR beta chain was determined in a study of post-analysis software for immune sequencing data. Study overall: In terms of disease course, relapsing-remitting, secondary progressive and progressive-relapsing multiple sclerosis were included. Study observations and caveats: In patients, TRBV5-6, TRBV5-1 and TRBV20-1 belonged to five TRBV segments found more frequently than in controls. Pronounced co-clustering by F measure was evident among identically batched samples.

This clonotype was counted between two and nine times. Its antigen is as yet unknown. CDR1 is SEHNR, CDR2 FQNEAQ, per germline (reference sequence). The length of the CDR3 is 13 residues. V shed 8 bases and J 2 bases; nucleotides not matched to a gene: 6. Prepared libraries of TCR beta cDNA carried unique molecular identifiers. The yield from roughly 1 to 10 million T cells was 500,000 or so cDNA molecules in total. TCRdb re-called the PCR reads through MiXCR, storing one row per CDR3 protein. The data hold hundreds of thousands of distinct CDR3 sequences, with roughly 30% observed a single time. V usage is TRBV7-9 and J usage is TRBJ2-7; TRBD2 matches 7 bases. This receptor was identified in a girl aged 5 to 17 with multiple sclerosis. Source material: blood. The CDR3, as DNA: TGTGCCAGCGGGCGGGAGCCCCCCTACGAGCAGTACTTC. Its translation: CASGREPPYEQYF.